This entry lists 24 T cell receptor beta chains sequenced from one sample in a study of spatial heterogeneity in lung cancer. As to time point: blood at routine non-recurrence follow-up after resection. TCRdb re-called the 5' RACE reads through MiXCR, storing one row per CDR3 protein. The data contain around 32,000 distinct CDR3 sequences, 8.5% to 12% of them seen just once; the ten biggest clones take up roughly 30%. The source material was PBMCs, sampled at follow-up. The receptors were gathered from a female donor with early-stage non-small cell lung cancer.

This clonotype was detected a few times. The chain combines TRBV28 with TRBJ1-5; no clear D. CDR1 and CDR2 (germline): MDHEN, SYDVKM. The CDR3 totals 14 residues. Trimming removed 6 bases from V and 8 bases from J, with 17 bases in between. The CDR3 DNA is TGTGCCAGCAGCCCGACCTCGGGTTGGGAGCCCCAGCATTTT. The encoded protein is CASSPTSGWEPQHF.

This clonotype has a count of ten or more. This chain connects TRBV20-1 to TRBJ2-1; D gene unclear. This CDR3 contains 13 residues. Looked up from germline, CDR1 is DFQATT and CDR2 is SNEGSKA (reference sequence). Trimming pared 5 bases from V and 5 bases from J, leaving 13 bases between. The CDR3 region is CSAPRDDNNEQFF. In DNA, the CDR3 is TGCAGTGCTCCCCGCGACGATAACAATGAGCAGTTCTTC.

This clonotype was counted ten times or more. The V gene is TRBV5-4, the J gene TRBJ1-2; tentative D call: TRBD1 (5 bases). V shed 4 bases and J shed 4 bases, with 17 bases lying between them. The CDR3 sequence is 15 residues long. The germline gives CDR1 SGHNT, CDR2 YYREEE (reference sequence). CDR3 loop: CASSPTGGAGYGYTF. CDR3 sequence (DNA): TGTGCCAGCAGCCCTACCGGCGGGGCAGGCTATGGCTACACCTTC.

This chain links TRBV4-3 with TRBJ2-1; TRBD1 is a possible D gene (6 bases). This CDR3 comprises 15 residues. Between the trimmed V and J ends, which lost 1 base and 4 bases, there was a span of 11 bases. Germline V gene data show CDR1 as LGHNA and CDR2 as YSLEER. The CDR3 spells CASSQAARGYNEQFF. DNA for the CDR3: TGCGCCAGCAGCCAAGCCGCCAGGGGATACAATGAGCAGTTCTTC.

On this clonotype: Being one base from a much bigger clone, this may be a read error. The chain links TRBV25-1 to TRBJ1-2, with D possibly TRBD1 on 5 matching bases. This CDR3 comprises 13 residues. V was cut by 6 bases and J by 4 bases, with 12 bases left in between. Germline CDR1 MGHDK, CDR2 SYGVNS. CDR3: CASRAGTPYGYTF. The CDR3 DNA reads TGTGCCAGCAGAGCCGGGACTCCCTATGGCTACACCTTC.

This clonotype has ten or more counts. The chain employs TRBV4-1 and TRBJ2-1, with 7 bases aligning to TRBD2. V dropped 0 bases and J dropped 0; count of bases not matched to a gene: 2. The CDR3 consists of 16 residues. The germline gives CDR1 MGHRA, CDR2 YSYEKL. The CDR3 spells CASSQERLASYNEQFF. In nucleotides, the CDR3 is TGCGCCAGCAGCCAAGAGAGACTAGCCTCCTACAATGAGCAGTTCTTC.

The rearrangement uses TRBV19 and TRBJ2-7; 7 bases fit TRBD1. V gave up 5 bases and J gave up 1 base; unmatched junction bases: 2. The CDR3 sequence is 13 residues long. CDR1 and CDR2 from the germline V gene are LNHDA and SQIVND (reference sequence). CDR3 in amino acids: CASSPGQSYEQYF. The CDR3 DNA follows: TGTGCCAGTAGTCCGGGACAGTCCTACGAGCAGTACTTC.

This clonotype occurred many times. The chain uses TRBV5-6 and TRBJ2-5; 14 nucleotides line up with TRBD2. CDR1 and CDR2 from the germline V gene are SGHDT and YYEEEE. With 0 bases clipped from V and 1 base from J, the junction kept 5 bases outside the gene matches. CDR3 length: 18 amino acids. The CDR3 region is CASSLVGTSGGFQETQYF. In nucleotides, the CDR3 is TGTGCCAGCAGCTTGGTAGGGACTAGCGGGGGTTTCCAAGAGACCCAGTACTTC.

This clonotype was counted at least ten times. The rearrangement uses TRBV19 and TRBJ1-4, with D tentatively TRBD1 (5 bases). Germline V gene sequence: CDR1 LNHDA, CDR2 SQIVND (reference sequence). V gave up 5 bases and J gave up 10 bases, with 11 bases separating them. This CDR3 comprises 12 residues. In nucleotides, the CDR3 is TGTGCCAGTAGTCCGGGACCGAGAAAACTGTTTTTT. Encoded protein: CASSPGPRKLFF. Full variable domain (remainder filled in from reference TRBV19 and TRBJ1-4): DGGITQSPKYLFRKEGQNVTLSCEQNLNHDAMYWYRQDPGQGLRLIYYSQIVNDFQKGDIAEGYSVSREKKESFPLTVTSAQKNPTAFYLCASSPGPRKLFFGSGTQLSVL.

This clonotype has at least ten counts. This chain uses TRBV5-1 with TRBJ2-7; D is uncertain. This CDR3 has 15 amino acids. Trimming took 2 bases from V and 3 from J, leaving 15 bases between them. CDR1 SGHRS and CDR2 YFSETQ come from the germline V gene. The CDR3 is CASSFLPAVGYEQYF. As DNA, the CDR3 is TGCGCCAGCAGCTTCCTACCCGCGGTGGGCTACGAGCAGTACTTC. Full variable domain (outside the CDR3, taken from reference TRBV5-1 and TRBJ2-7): KAGVTQTPRYLIKTRGQQVTLSCSPISGHRSVSWYQQTPGQGLQFLFEYFSETQRNKGNFPGRFSGRQFSNSRSEMNVSTLELGDSALYLCASSFLPAVGYEQYFGPGTRLTVT.

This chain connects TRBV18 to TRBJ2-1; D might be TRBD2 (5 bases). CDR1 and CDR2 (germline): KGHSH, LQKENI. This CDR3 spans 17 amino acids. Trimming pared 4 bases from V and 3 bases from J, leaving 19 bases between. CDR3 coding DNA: TGTGCCAGCTCACTGAAATTAACGGGGAACCACTACAATGAGCAGTTCTTC. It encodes CASSLKLTGNHYNEQFF.

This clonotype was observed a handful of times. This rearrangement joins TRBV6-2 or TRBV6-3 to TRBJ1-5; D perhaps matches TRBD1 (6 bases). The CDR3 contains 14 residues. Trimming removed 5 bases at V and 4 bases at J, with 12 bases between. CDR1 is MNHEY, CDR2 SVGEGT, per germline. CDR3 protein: CASSTYRENQPQHF. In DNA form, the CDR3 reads TGTGCCAGCAGTACCTACAGGGAGAATCAGCCCCAGCATTTT.

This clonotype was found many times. The CDR3 protein is CATSRVNQPQHF. CDR3 nucleotides: TGTGCCACCAGCAGAGTCAATCAGCCCCAGCATTTT. The chain has TRBV15 and TRBJ1-5; D remains unclear. Trimming took 1 base from V and 3 from J, leaving 1 base between them. CDR3 size: 12 residues. Germline loops: CDR1 LNHNV, CDR2 YYDKDF (reference sequence).

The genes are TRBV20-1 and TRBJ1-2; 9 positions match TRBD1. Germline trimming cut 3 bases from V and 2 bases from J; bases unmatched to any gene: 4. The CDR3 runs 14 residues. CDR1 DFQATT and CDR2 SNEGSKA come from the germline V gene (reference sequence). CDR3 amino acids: CSASPGQGNYGYTF. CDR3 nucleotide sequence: TGCAGTGCTAGCCCGGGACAGGGCAACTATGGCTACACCTTC.

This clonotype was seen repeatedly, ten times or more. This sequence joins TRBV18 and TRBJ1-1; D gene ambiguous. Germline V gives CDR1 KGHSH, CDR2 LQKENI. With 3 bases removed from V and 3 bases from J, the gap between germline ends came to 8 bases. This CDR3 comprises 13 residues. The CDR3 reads CASSPERDTEAFF. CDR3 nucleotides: TGTGCCAGCTCACCGGAGCGGGACACTGAAGCTTTCTTT.

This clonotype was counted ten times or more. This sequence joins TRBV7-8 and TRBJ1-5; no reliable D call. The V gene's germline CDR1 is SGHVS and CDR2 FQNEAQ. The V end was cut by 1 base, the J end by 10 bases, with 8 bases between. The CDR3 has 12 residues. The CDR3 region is CASSLEGRPQHF. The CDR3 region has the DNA TGTGCCAGCAGCTTAGAGGGTAGACCCCAGCATTTT.

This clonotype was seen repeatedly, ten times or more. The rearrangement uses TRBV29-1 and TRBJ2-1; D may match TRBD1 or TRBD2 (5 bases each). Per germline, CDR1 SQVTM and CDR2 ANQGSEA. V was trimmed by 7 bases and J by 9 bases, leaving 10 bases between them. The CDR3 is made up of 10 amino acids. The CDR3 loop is CSGDGSEQFF. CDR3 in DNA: TGCAGCGGGGACGGTTCTGAGCAGTTCTTC.

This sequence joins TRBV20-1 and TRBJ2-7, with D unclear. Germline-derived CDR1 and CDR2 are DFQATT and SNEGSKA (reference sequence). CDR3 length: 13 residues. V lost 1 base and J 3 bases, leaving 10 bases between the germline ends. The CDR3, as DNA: TGCAGTGCTAGAGGTCAACCCCACTACGAGCAGTACTTC. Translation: CSARGQPHYEQYF.

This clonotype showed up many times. The CDR3 nucleotides read TGTGCCAGCAGCCAACTAGCGGGGGGCTACAATGAGCAGTTCTTC. It specifies CASSQLAGGYNEQFF. The chain recombines TRBV28 with TRBJ2-1; TRBD2 matches 12 bases. The CDR3 loop spans 15 amino acids. CDR1 and CDR2 from the germline V gene are MDHEN and SYDVKM. Unmatched junction bases numbered 3, after V lost 6 bases and J lost 3 bases.

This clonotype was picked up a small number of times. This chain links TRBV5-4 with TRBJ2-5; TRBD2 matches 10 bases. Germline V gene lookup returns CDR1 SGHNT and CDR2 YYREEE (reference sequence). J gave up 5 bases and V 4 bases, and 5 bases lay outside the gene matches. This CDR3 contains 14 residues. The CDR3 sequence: CASSSKGLAETQYF. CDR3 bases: TGTGCCAGCAGCAGTAAGGGACTAGCGGAGACCCAGTACTTC. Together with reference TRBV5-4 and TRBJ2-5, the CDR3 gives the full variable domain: ETGVTQSPTHLIKTRGQQVTLRCSSQSGHNTVSWYQQALGQGPQFIFQYYREEENGRGNFPPRFSGLQFPNYSSELNVNALELDDSALYLCASSSKGLAETQYFGPGTRLLVL.

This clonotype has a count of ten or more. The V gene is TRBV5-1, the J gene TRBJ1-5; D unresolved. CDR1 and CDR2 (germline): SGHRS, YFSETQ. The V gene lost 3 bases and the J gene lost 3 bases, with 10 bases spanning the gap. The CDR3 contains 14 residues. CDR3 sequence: CASSSDGLNQPQHF. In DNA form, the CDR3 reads TGCGCCAGCAGCTCGGACGGCCTCAATCAGCCCCAGCATTTT.

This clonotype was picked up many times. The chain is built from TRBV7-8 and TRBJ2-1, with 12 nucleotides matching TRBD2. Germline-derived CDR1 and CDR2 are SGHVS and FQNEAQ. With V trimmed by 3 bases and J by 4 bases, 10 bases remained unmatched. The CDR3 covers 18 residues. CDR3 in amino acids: CASSFLSSGGAWYNEQFF. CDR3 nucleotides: TGTGCCAGCAGCTTCCTCTCTAGCGGGGGGGCCTGGTACAATGAGCAGTTCTTC.

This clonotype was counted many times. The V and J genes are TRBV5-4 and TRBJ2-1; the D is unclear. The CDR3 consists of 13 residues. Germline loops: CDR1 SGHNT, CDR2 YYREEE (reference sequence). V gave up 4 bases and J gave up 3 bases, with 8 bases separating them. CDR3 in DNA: TGTGCCAGCAGCCCAATTGACTACAATGAGCAGTTCTTC. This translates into CASSPIDYNEQFF. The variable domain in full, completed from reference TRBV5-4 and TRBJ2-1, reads ETGVTQSPTHLIKTRGQQVTLRCSSQSGHNTVSWYQQALGQGPQFIFQYYREEENGRGNFPPRFSGLQFPNYSSELNVNALELDDSALYLCASSPIDYNEQFFGPGTRLTVL.

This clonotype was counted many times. The CDR3 region is CSANSGRSNTEAFF. CDR3 nucleotides: TGCAGTGCGAATTCGGGACGGTCGAACACTGAAGCTTTCTTT. The chain couples TRBV20-1 to TRBJ1-1, with D possibly being TRBD1 (5 bases). V was shortened by 6 bases and J by 1 base, with 15 bases between the two germline ends. CDR3 length equals 14 residues. In germline, CDR1 is DFQATT, CDR2 SNEGSKA (reference sequence).